This T cell receptor (beta chain) was observed in a study of blood T cell repertoires in COVID-19. Background on the study: Some COVID-19 samples were acute and others convalescent; all came from the United States, Italy and Spain. Sources were T cells, B-cell-depleted T cells, or PBMCs; the material itself was cDNA or gDNA.

As handled by the study authors: Estimation of nucleated cell counts relied on the amplification of reference gene primers. The protocol was immunoSEQ multiplex PCR, while the TCRdb copy is restricted to in-frame clones and leaves out a portion. V and J calls and clone size are those listed in that table; D and trimming were worked out from the DNA. The table shows tens of thousands of clones, with 80% to 90% occurring only once. Between the trimmed V and J ends, which lost 2 bases and 2 bases, there was a span of 11 bases. Germline V gives CDR1 SGHTA, CDR2 FQGTGA. The CDR3 spans 15 residues. The TCR sequence derives from a human donor in a cohort sampled during active COVID-19. The sample consisted of peripheral blood. This chain joins TRBV7-3 and TRBJ2-3; D is perhaps TRBD2 (5 bases). DNA for the CDR3: TGTGCCAGCAGCTTAGGAGGAGATCTCACAGATACGCAGTATTTT. This translates into CASSLGGDLTDTQYF.